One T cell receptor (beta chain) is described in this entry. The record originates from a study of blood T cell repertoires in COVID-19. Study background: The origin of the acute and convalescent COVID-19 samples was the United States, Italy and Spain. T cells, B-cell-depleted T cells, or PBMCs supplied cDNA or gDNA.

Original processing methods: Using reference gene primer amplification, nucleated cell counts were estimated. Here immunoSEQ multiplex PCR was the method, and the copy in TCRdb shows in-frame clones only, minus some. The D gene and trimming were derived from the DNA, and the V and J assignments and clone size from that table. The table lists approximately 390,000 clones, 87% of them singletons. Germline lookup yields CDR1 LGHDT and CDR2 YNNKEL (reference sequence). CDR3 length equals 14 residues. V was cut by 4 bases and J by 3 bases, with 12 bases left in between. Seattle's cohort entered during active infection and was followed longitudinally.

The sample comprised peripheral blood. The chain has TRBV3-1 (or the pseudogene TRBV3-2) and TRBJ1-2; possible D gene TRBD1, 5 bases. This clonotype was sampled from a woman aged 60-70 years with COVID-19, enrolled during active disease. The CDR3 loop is CASSRVTDYYGYTF. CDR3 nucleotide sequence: TGTGCCAGCAGCCGCGTGACAGATTACTATGGCTACACCTTC.